Presented here are 21 T cell receptor beta chains from one specimen sequenced in a study of blood T cell repertoires in COVID-19. Data came from immunoSEQ multiplex PCR; TCRdb stores just in-frame clones and leaves some out. The sample lists about 250,000 clones; about 91% were seen once. Sequencing used peripheral blood. These receptors were obtained from a man older than 75 with acute or convalescent COVID-19.

This clone turned up a few times. At one of its ends the junction is not consistent with the germline gene, which may arise from a read error. The chain is built from TRBV7-9 and TRBJ2-1; 10 nucleotides agree with TRBD2. The germline V gene encodes CDR1 SEHNR and CDR2 FQNEAQ (reference sequence). This CDR3 spans 15 amino acids. In nucleotides, the CDR3 is TGTGCCAGCAGCCTAGCTGGACTAGCGGCAGATGAGCAGTTCTTC. Its translation: CASSLAGLAADEQFF.

The V and J genes are TRBV5-4 and TRBJ1-2, with 11 bases aligning to TRBD1. The CDR3 length is 18 residues. The germline gives CDR1 SGHNT, CDR2 YYREEE (reference sequence). J was trimmed by 4 bases and V by 0 bases; bases with no gene match: 11. The CDR3 DNA sequence: TGTGCCAGCAGCTTGGCAGCGGACAGGGGGCGAGGGGCCTATGGCTACACCTTC. This encodes CASSLAADRGRGAYGYTF.

CDR3 loop: CASSYLGAYGYTF. The CDR3 DNA follows: TGTGCCAGCAGTTACCTGGGGGCTTATGGCTACACCTTC. The chain recombines TRBV6-2 or TRBV6-3 with TRBJ1-2; D might be TRBD1 (6 bases). This CDR3 comprises 13 residues. Germline V CDR1 and CDR2: MNHEY, SVGEGT. V lost 2 bases to trimming and J lost 5 bases, with 9 bases between them.

The rearrangement uses TRBV7-9 and TRBJ1-6; D unclear. V was trimmed by 3 bases and J by 9 bases, leaving 6 bases between them. The CDR3 sequence is 12 residues long. Germline loops: CDR1 SEHNR, CDR2 FQNEAQ (reference sequence). CDR3 nucleotides: TGTGCCAGCAGCTTTTTCAGTTCACCCCTCCACTTT. Translating gives CASSFFSSPLHF. The full variable domain, in which reference TRBV7-9 and TRBJ1-6 provide the parts outside the CDR3, is DTGVSQNPRHKITKRGQNVTFRCDPISEHNRLYWYRQTLGQGPEFLTYFQNEAQLEKSRLLSDRFSAERPKGSFSTLEIQRTEQGDSAMYLCASSFFSSPLHFGNGTRLTVT.

This clone was detected a few times. The rearrangement links TRBV14 to TRBJ1-1; weak D call: TRBD1 (6 bases). The V end lost 5 bases, the J end lost 3 bases, and 25 bases lay between the germline ends. The CDR3 consists of 18 residues. Germline V CDR1 and CDR2: SGHDN, FVKESK. The CDR3 is CASSSSGSSLGGYTEAFF. As DNA, the CDR3 is TGTGCCAGCAGCTCTTCAGGAAGTTCTTTAGGGGGTTACACTGAAGCTTTCTTT.

As DNA, the CDR3 is TGTGCCAGCAGGGACACTCATACGCAGTATTTT. Its protein product is CASRDTHTQYF. The V call is TRBV12-3 or TRBV12-4, the J call TRBJ2-3; TRBD1 might be the D (5 bases). V was clipped by 6 bases and J by 7 bases, with 8 bases between them. This CDR3 is 11 amino acids long.

The chain links TRBV7-2 to TRBJ1-1; D is ambiguous. The germline V gene encodes CDR1 SGHTA and CDR2 FQGNSA. The CDR3 consists of 13 residues. The ends were cut back, 5 bases at V and 2 bases at J, with 9 bases in the middle. The CDR3 loop reads CASSSQPNTEAFF. The CDR3 DNA reads as TGTGCCAGCAGCAGCCAACCCAACACTGAAGCTTTCTTT.

This clone was seen only once. This chain links TRBV19 with TRBJ2-1; 11 bases are a match to TRBD2. The CDR3 loop spans 18 amino acids. The V gene end was trimmed by 7 bases and the J gene end by 4 bases; junction bases not matched to a gene: 15. Germline loops: CDR1 LNHDA, CDR2 SQIVND (reference sequence). CDR3 sequence: CASTRDRVAGGSYNEQFF. In nucleotides, the CDR3 is TGTGCCAGTACCAGGGACAGGGTAGCGGGAGGGTCGTACAATGAGCAGTTCTTC.

The V gene is TRBV11-2, the J gene TRBJ2-4; maybe TRBD2 (6 bases). The length of the CDR3 is 14 residues. Trimming stripped 5 bases from V and 10 bases from J, with 18 bases between. Germline CDR1 SGHAT, CDR2 FQNNGV. The CDR3 DNA reads TGTGCCAGCAGCCCAAGCGGCGGGGTTAGTATTCAGTACTTC. Translation: CASSPSGGVSIQYF.

The CDR3 region is CASSDQGSYEQYF. CDR3 nucleotides: TGTGCCAGCAGTGATCAGGGTTCTTACGAGCAGTACTTC. This chain links TRBV6-1 with TRBJ2-7; the D gene is possibly TRBD1 (5 bases). The CDR3 contains 13 residues. With 3 bases removed from V and 4 bases from J, the gap between germline ends came to 10 bases. CDR1 is MNHNS, CDR2 SASEGT, per germline.

The rearrangement uses TRBV27 and TRBJ1-2; D is possibly TRBD1 (6 bases). The germline V and J ends were trimmed by 2 bases and 4 bases, with 14 bases remaining between them. Germline values: CDR1 MNHEY, CDR2 SMNVEV (reference sequence). This CDR3 comprises 15 residues. The CDR3 sequence is CASSLTLGGPYGYTF. The CDR3 DNA reads TGTGCCAGCAGTTTAACTTTGGGGGGGCCCTATGGCTACACCTTC.

J is TRBJ2-5 and V is TRBV7-9; D remains unclear. V was pared by 5 bases and J by 4 bases, with 5 bases between. Germline V gives CDR1 SEHNR, CDR2 FQNEAQ (reference sequence). The CDR3 spans 11 residues. The CDR3 DNA reads as TGTGCCAGCAGCCCTCTAGAGACCCAGTACTTC. It specifies CASSPLETQYF.

This chain uses TRBV7-2 with TRBJ2-7, with 13 bases aligning to TRBD2. The V gene end was trimmed by 1 base and the J gene end by 5 bases; junction bases not matched to a gene: 2. This CDR3 spans 15 amino acids. Germline-derived CDR1 and CDR2 are SGHTA and FQGNSA. The CDR3 sequence: CASSLVGLAGDEQYF. Written as DNA, the CDR3 is TGTGCCAGCAGCTTAGTAGGACTAGCGGGAGACGAGCAGTACTTC.

The chain couples TRBV10-3 to TRBJ1-6, with TRBD1 matching 9 bases. V lost 6 bases and J lost 10; bases outside the gene matches: 7. The V gene's germline CDR1 is ENHRY and CDR2 SYGVKD. The CDR3 consists of 14 residues. The CDR3 sequence: CAIRPQGAESPLHF. CDR3 in DNA: TGTGCCATCAGGCCACAGGGGGCTGAGTCACCCCTCCACTTT.

The chain carries TRBV27 and TRBJ2-7, with D uncertain. The CDR3 runs to 15 residues. The V end was cut by 0 bases, the J end by 7 bases, with 16 bases between. Germline V CDR1 and CDR2: MNHEY, SMNVEV (reference sequence). The CDR3 sequence is CASSLSPLGEREQYF. The CDR3 DNA sequence: TGTGCCAGCAGTTTATCGCCCCTCGGTGAGAGAGAGCAGTACTTC.

This chain joins TRBV5-4 and TRBJ2-1; tentative D call: TRBD2 (7 bases). The CDR3 is made up of 13 amino acids. Trimming took off 1 base at V and 9 bases at J, with 11 bases between the two ends. Germline V CDR1 and CDR2: SGHNT, YYREEE (reference sequence). Written as DNA, the CDR3 is TGTGCCAGCAGCTTGCGGGGGGCCGGTGAGCAGTTCTTC. Protein product: CASSLRGAGEQFF.

This CDR3 is CSVDFHYYGYTF. CDR3 bases: TGCAGCGTTGATTTTCACTACTATGGCTACACCTTC. V is TRBV29-1 and J is TRBJ1-2; D unresolved. Between the trimmed V and J ends, which lost 3 bases and 3 bases, there was a span of 8 bases. CDR3 length: 12 residues. CDR1 SQVTM and CDR2 ANQGSEA come from the germline V gene.

This clone was counted between two and nine times. This chain links TRBV5-1 with TRBJ1-4; D not resolved. Trimming removed 3 bases at V and 0 bases at J, with 6 bases between. CDR3 length: 14 amino acids. Germline CDR1 reads SGHRS; CDR2 reads YFSETQ. The CDR3 loop reads CASSYTTTNEKLFF. The CDR3 DNA reads TGCGCCAGCAGCTACACAACAACTAATGAAAAACTGTTTTTT. Together with reference TRBV5-1 and TRBJ1-4, the CDR3 gives the full variable domain: KAGVTQTPRYLIKTRGQQVTLSCSPISGHRSVSWYQQTPGQGLQFLFEYFSETQRNKGNFPGRFSGRQFSNSRSEMNVSTLELGDSALYLCASSYTTTNEKLFFGSGTQLSVL.

This chain uses TRBV4-1 with TRBJ2-7; TRBD1 matches at 10 bases. The CDR3 spans 18 residues. The V and J ends lost 3 bases and 2 bases, in that order; junction bases with no gene match: 13. The V gene's germline CDR1 is MGHRA and CDR2 YSYEKL. CDR3 sequence: CASSQGALDRGHTYEQYF. CDR3 in DNA: TGCGCCAGCAGCCAGGGGGCCCTCGACAGGGGGCATACCTACGAGCAGTACTTC.

J is TRBJ1-2 and V is TRBV27; 7 positions agree with TRBD1. This CDR3 contains 13 residues. The germline V gene has CDR1 MNHEY and CDR2 SMNVEV (reference sequence). J gave up 3 bases and V 10 bases, and 8 bases lay outside the gene matches. The CDR3 spells CATRAGGHYGYTF. The CDR3 bases are TGTGCCACCCGGGCAGGGGGGCACTATGGCTACACCTTC.

CDR3 DNA sequence: TGTGCCAGCAGCTTGCCCCCGTCTAGCGGGAGGTACGAGCAGTACTTC. This codes for CASSLPPSSGRYEQYF. The V and J genes are TRBV5-4 and TRBJ2-7; 11 positions match TRBD2. The CDR3 covers 16 residues. Germline V lookup: CDR1 SGHNT, CDR2 YYREEE (reference sequence). The trim removed 1 base at V and 4 bases at J, leaving 7 bases unmatched. Supplemented by reference TRBV5-4 and TRBJ2-7, the full variable domain reads ETGVTQSPTHLIKTRGQQVTLRCSSQSGHNTVSWYQQALGQGPQFIFQYYREEENGRGNFPPRFSGLQFPNYSSELNVNALELDDSALYLCASSLPPSSGRYEQYFGPGTRLTVT.